This is a list of T cell receptor beta chains from one sample in a study of blood T cell repertoires in COVID-19. Assay: immunoSEQ multiplex PCR; the TCRdb copy retains only in-frame clones and omits some. Here the sample spans about 130,000 clones, 88% being singletons. The specimen was peripheral blood. The receptors shown here come from a man aged 65-85 years with active COVID-19. Each CDR3 is given with its conserved first and last residue. Fields, in order: J gene, clone size, D gene, V gene, CDR3 protein, CDR3 DNA. The D gene is left open where the match is weak. Rows may omit the clone size; those that give it use once, few, many or a size class.

TRBJ2-1 | . | TRBD2 | TRBV5-4 | CASSLAGRNENEQFF | TGTGCCAGCAGCTTGGCCGGGAGGAACGAGAATGAGCAGTTCTTC
TRBJ1-3 | . | . | TRBV19 | CASSIEAVSGNTIYF | TGTGCCAGTAGTATAGAAGCGGTTTCCGGAAACACCATATATTTT
TRBJ1-1 | . | TRBD1 | TRBV28 | CASSLRRQGETEAFF | TGTGCCAGCAGTTTAAGGCGGCAGGGGGAGACTGAAGCTTTCTTT
TRBJ1-5 | . | . | TRBV18 | CASSPTKVQGSQPQHF | TGTGCCAGCTCACCAACGAAGGTTCAGGGGAGCCAGCCCCAGCATTTT
TRBJ1-3 | once | . | TRBV15 | CATRSGQTSGNTIYF | TGTGCCACCAGGAGCGGACAGACCTCTGGAAACACCATATATTTT
TRBJ2-1 | . | TRBD2 | TRBV6-6 | CASSPGNSGSYNEQFF | TGTGCCAGCAGCCCCGGTAATAGCGGGAGCTACAATGAGCAGTTCTTC
TRBJ1-3 | . | TRBD1 | TRBV14 | CASSHRTGYSGNTIYF | TGTGCCAGCAGCCACAGGACAGGGTACTCTGGAAACACCATATATTTT
TRBJ1-5 | . | . | TRBV19 | CASSPPEGERWPQHF | TGTGCCAGTAGCCCTCCAGAGGGAGAGCGGTGGCCCCAGCATTTT
TRBJ2-7 | . | . | TRBV10-1 | CASSRTSYEQYF | TGCGCCAGCTCCCGGACATCCTACGAGCAGTACTTC
TRBJ2-7 | . | TRBD1 | TRBV27 | CASSSSGTGGTYEQYF | TGTGCCAGCAGTTCCTCGGGGACAGGGGGTACCTACGAGCAGTACTTC
TRBJ1-4 | . | . | TRBV5-1 | CASSPGLGVTNEKLFF | TGCGCCAGCAGCCCTGGCCTCGGGGTAACTAATGAAAAACTGTTTTTT
TRBJ1-2 | once | TRBD1 | TRBV6-1 | CASSEGTGVGNYGYTF | TGTGCCAGCAGTGAAGGGACAGGGGTTGGTAACTATGGCTACACCTTC
TRBJ2-6 | . | . | TRBV28 | CASSWAVPGANVLTF | TGTGCCAGCAGTTGGGCTGTACCCGGGGCCAACGTCCTGACTTTC
TRBJ1-6 | once | . | TRBV28 | CASSRARGRSPLHF | TGTGCCAGCAGCCGAGCCAGGGGAAGGTCACCCCTCCACTTT
TRBJ1-5 | . | . | TRBV28 | CASKQGFNQPQHF | TGTGCCAGCAAACAGGGATTCAATCAGCCCCAGCATTTT
TRBJ2-7 | . | TRBD2 | TRBV27 | CASSLRLADTYEQYF | TGTGCCAGCAGTCTACGACTAGCCGATACCTACGAGCAGTACTTC
TRBJ2-7 | . | . | TRBV28 | CASTSRDEQYF | TGTGCCAGCACCTCCAGGGACGAGCAGTACTTC
TRBJ2-1 | . | TRBD1 | TRBV27 | CASSLQLTGTSYNEQFF | TGTGCCAGCAGTTTACAATTGACAGGGACGTCCTACAATGAGCAGTTCTTC
TRBJ2-7 | . | . | TRBV4-3 | CAIIRAPQGYEQYF | TGCGCCATTATAAGGGCACCCCAGGGGTACGAGCAGTACTTC
TRBJ2-7 | . | TRBD1 | TRBV6-5 | CATSGGIRYEQYF | TGTGCCACCTCAGGGGGTATCCGCTACGAGCAGTACTTC
TRBJ1-1 | . | . | TRBV5-1 | CASSLGGPLNTEAFF | TGCGCCAGCAGCCTAGGGGGACCGTTAAACACTGAAGCTTTCTTT
TRBJ2-1 | . | TRBD2 | TRBV2 | CASSPRAGGPLHEQFF | TGTGCCAGCAGCCCGAGAGCGGGAGGGCCCTTGCATGAGCAGTTCTTC
TRBJ1-3 | . | . | TRBV4-3 | CASSQDWTSGNTIYF | TGCGCCAGCAGCCAAGATTGGACATCTGGAAACACCATATATTTT
TRBJ1-2 | few | . | TRBV7-9 | CASSSFGREFNYGYTF | TGTGCCAGCAGTTCTTTCGGGAGAGAGTTTAACTATGGCTACACCTTC
TRBJ2-1 | . | . | TRBV9 | CASSVVSGNEQFF | TGTGCCAGCAGCGTAGTGTCGGGGAATGAGCAGTTCTTC
TRBJ2-2 | . | TRBD2 | TRBV13 | CASSPPRGEREGSGELFF | TGTGCCAGCAGCCCTCCCCGGGGGGAGCGGGAAGGGTCCGGGGAGCTGTTTTTT
TRBJ2-7 | . | . | TRBV30 | CAWRRTVYEQYF | TGTGCCTGGAGGCGGACAGTATACGAGCAGTACTTC
TRBJ2-2 | . | . | TRBV5-6 | CASSLDGPGELFF | TGTGCCAGCAGCTTGGACGGTCCCGGGGAGCTGTTTTTT
TRBJ1-4 | . | TRBD1 | TRBV10-3 | CAASDREGEKLFF | TGTGCCGCCTCGGACAGGGAGGGTGAAAAACTGTTTTTT
TRBJ1-2 | . | TRBD1 | TRBV29-1 | CSVAPQGQGGGGYTF | TGCAGCGTTGCCCCACAGGGACAGGGGGGTGGGGGCTACACCTTC
TRBJ1-4 | once | . | TRBV25-1 | CASSGQVNEKLFF | TGTGCCAGCAGTGGACAGGTTAATGAAAAACTGTTTTTT
TRBJ1-3 | . | . | TRBV5-1 | CASSPQGSSGNTIYF | TGCGCCAGCAGCCCACAGGGCAGCTCTGGAAACACCATATATTTT
TRBJ2-3 | . | . | TRBV29-1 | CSVEDRDTQYF | TGCAGCGTTGAAGATCGAGATACGCAGTATTTT
TRBJ1-2 | once | TRBD1 | TRBV28 | CASRGPGTGGIYGYTF | TGTGCCAGCAGGGGCCCCGGGACAGGGGGCATCTATGGCTACACCTTC
TRBJ2-1 | . | . | TRBV6-5 | CASSQAGRYNEQFF | TGTGCCAGCAGTCAGGCAGGGCGCTACAATGAGCAGTTCTTC
TRBJ1-4 | few | TRBD1 | TRBV5-6 | CAGSSGTGDEKLFF | TGTGCCGGCAGCTCCGGGACAGGGGATGAAAAACTGTTTTTT
TRBJ2-1 | . | TRBD1 | TRBV5-1 | CASSWTGEVNEQFF | TGCGCCAGCAGCTGGACAGGGGAGGTCAATGAGCAGTTCTTC
TRBJ1-2 | . | . | TRBV3-1/TRBV3-2 | CASSQAGNVYTF | TGTGCCAGCAGCCAAGCGGGAAATGTCTACACCTTC
TRBJ2-1 | . | . | TRBV28 | CASRPLAVYNEQFF | TGTGCCAGCAGGCCCCTAGCAGTCTACAATGAGCAGTTCTTC
TRBJ2-3 | . | . | TRBV11-2 | CASSSRGGATDTQYF | TGTGCCAGCAGCTCTAGGGGTGGCGCCACAGATACGCAGTATTTT
TRBJ2-2 | . | . | TRBV4-2 | CASSQDVRGTGELFF | TGTGCCAGCAGCCAAGATGTTAGGGGTACCGGGGAGCTGTTTTTT
TRBJ1-5 | . | . | TRBV24-1 | CATSDDRTESNQPQHF | TGTGCCACCAGTGATGACAGGACGGAAAGCAATCAGCCCCAGCATTTT
TRBJ2-3 | . | TRBD2 | TRBV10-3 | CAISESIGGSGGRADTQYF | TGTGCCATCAGTGAGTCGATTGGCGGGAGTGGCGGAAGAGCAGATACGCAGTATTTT
TRBJ1-1 | . | TRBD1 | TRBV10-1 | CASSGRQGGTEAFF | TGCGCCAGCAGTGGAAGACAGGGAGGCACTGAAGCTTTCTTT
TRBJ2-3 | . | . | TRBV25-1 | CASSQGEVGTDTQYF | TGTGCCAGCAGTCAGGGGGAGGTGGGCACAGATACGCAGTATTTT
TRBJ1-1 | . | . | TRBV19 | CASTPTGWYTEAFF | TGTGCCAGTACCCCGACAGGTTGGTACACTGAAGCTTTCTTT
TRBJ2-5 | . | . | TRBV20-1 | CSASALARRAQYF | TGCAGTGCTAGTGCCCTCGCCCGTCGGGCCCAGTACTTC
TRBJ2-1 | . | TRBD2 | TRBV2 | CASSVTGGTAGDEQFF | TGTGCCAGCAGTGTGACGGGAGGTACTGCGGGGGATGAGCAGTTCTTC
TRBJ1-2 | few | . | TRBV2 | CASSDSYYGYTF | TGTGCCAGCAGCGACAGTTACTATGGCTACACCTTC
TRBJ1-6 | . | . | TRBV4-3 | CASSQEAQGNPYNSPLHF | TGCGCCAGCAGCCAAGAGGCGCAGGGGAACCCTTATAATTCACCCCTCCACTTT
TRBJ2-5 | . | TRBD1 | TRBV27 | CASSPSTGVGETQYF | TGTGCCAGCAGTCCCTCGACAGGGGTAGGAGAGACCCAGTACTTC
TRBJ1-1 | . | . | TRBV27 | CASSLWVGDTEAFF | TGTGCCAGCAGTTTATGGGTCGGGGACACTGAAGCTTTCTTT
TRBJ1-6 | . | TRBD1 | TRBV19 | CASSLGQGDSPLHF | TGTGCCAGTAGCTTGGGACAGGGTGATTCACCCCTCCACTTT
TRBJ1-2 | . | TRBD1 | TRBV6-6 | CASRGQLYGYTF | TGTGCCAGCAGGGGACAGTTATATGGCTACACCTTC